This T cell receptor beta chain was obtained from a study of cytomegalovirus exposure and HLA in healthy donors. For the study at large: Membership in the Caucasian-associated ancestry cluster was found for around 81% of nearly 400 genotyped donors.

This clone was counted between two and nine times. PCR was performed using 60 Vbeta and 13 Jbeta primers. The protocol was immunoSEQ multiplex PCR, while the TCRdb copy is restricted to in-frame clones and leaves out a portion. The profile shows 150,000 to 200,000 clones, approximately 71% of them singletons. V lost 4 bases to trimming and J lost 4 bases, with 10 bases between them. Germline V gives CDR1 MNHEY, CDR2 SVGAGI. CDR3 size: 13 residues. The clonotype originates from a man aged 25-40 years in good health and CMV-seropositive. Sample: PBMCs. The chain combines TRBV6-5 with TRBJ1-2, with D uncertain. The CDR3 loop is CASSSGLGYGYTF. The CDR3 region has the DNA TGTGCCAGCAGTTCAGGACTGGGCTATGGCTACACCTTC.